The 27 T cell receptor beta chains listed next were all sequenced from one sample in a study of T-cell reconstitution after alpha-beta-depleted transplantation in children. Unique molecular identifiers were incorporated when the TCRbeta library was constructed. A single record per CDR3 protein comes from TCRdb applying MiXCR to the PCR reads. The sample records hundreds of thousands of distinct CDR3 sequences, over 10% being singletons. The source was PBMCs, mostly from graft donor cells, collected 360 days after TCRalphabeta/CD19-depleted stem cell transplant. These receptor sequences come from a male patient younger than 18 who had a stem cell transplant for acute myeloid leukemia, so the T cells may come from the graft donor.

In this sample, this clonotype turned up once. V and J are TRBV6-5 and TRBJ2-2; 7 bases match TRBD1. CDR3 length: 15 amino acids. V was pared by 1 base and J by 3 bases, with 2 bases of the junction left unmatched. CDR1 MNHEY and CDR2 SVGAGI come from the germline V gene. The CDR3 DNA reads as TGTGCCAGCAGTTACTGGGGACAGTACACCGGGGAGCTGTTTTTT. This gives the protein CASSYWGQYTGELFF.

This clonotype has only a few counts. The rearrangement uses TRBV5-1 and TRBJ2-7; 10 nucleotides match TRBD2. CDR1 SGHRS and CDR2 YFSETQ come from the germline V gene. The CDR3 extends over 16 amino acids. The V gene end was trimmed by 4 bases and the J gene end by 5 bases; junction bases not matched to a gene: 12. The CDR3 protein is CASSTYLAGVSHEQYF. For the CDR3, the DNA is TGCGCCAGCAGCACCTATCTAGCGGGAGTTTCCCACGAGCAGTACTTC.

Comments on this clonotype: Possible read error: a much larger clone is one base away. The chain uses TRBV11-1 and TRBJ2-1; 9 nucleotides align to TRBD2. J lost 6 bases, V lost 5 bases, and 8 bases had no gene match. The CDR3 totals 15 residues. In germline, CDR1 is SGHAT, CDR2 FQDESV (reference sequence). The CDR3 sequence is CASSRASGNTNEQFF. The CDR3 nucleotides are TGTGCCAGCAGCCGCGCTAGCGGGAATACCAATGAGCAGTTCTTC. Supplemented by reference TRBV11-1 and TRBJ2-1, the full variable domain reads EAEVAQSPRYKITEKSQAVAFWCDPISGHATLYWYRQILGQGPELLVQFQDESVVDDSQLPKDRFSAERLKGVDSTLKIQPAELGDSAMYLCASSRASGNTNEQFFGPGTRLTVL.

The gene calls are TRBV29-1 and TRBJ2-2; no definite D call. V shed 7 bases and J shed 6 bases, with 12 bases lying between them. This CDR3 is 12 amino acids long. Germline CDR1 reads SQVTM; CDR2 reads ANQGSEA. The CDR3 loop reads CSAPSPAGELFF. In DNA form, the CDR3 reads TGCAGCGCTCCGAGCCCGGCCGGGGAGCTGTTTTTT.

This clonotype was recorded a few times. V usage is TRBV5-4 and J usage is TRBJ2-5, with D perhaps TRBD1 (6 bases). The CDR3 spans 14 residues. In germline, CDR1 is SGHNT, CDR2 YYREEE (reference sequence). Trimming left V 5 bases short and J 4 bases short, with 15 bases between. The CDR3 region is CASSFTGRGETQYF. In nucleotides, the CDR3 is TGTGCCAGCAGTTTTACAGGGAGAGGAGAGACCCAGTACTTC.

This chain joins TRBV24-1 and TRBJ2-1; 9 bases map to TRBD2. The germline CDR1 and CDR2 sequences are KGHDR and SFDVKD. The CDR3 spans 17 residues. After removal of 0 bases from V and 6 bases from J, the junction contained 8 bases not matched to a gene. The CDR3, as DNA: TGTGCCACCAGTGATTTGTGGGGTAGCGGGAGAGGCAATGAGCAGTTCTTC. Translated, it gives CATSDLWGSGRGNEQFF.

This clonotype has only a few counts. The rearrangement uses TRBV19 and TRBJ2-1; D gene uncertain. The CDR3 has 11 amino acids. The ends were cut back, 11 bases at V and 4 bases at J, with 9 bases in the middle. The germline gives CDR1 LNHDA, CDR2 SQIVND (reference sequence). The CDR3 DNA is TGTGCCGAAGACACTTACAATGAGCAGTTCTTC. Its protein product is CAEDTYNEQFF.

This clonotype was counted between two and nine times. CDR3 sequence (DNA): TGTGCCAGCAGTTTAGGGGGGCGGGAGGGGCCCTACGAGCAGTACTTC. This encodes CASSLGGREGPYEQYF. The V and J genes are TRBV12-3 or TRBV12-4 and TRBJ2-7; 9 nucleotides agree with TRBD2. This CDR3 comprises 16 residues. J gave up 2 bases and V 1 base, and 6 bases lay outside the gene matches.

This chain links TRBV20-1 with TRBJ2-4; D call uncertain. Between the trimmed V and J ends, which lost 3 bases and 4 bases, there was a span of 13 bases. The germline V gene encodes CDR1 DFQATT and CDR2 SNEGSKA (reference sequence). The CDR3 loop spans 14 amino acids. CDR3 region: CSASVRVGKNIQYF. The CDR3 DNA follows: TGCAGTGCTAGCGTCAGAGTTGGGAAAAACATTCAGTACTTC.

A few counts support this clonotype. The chain joins TRBV28 to TRBJ2-1; 16 positions match TRBD2. V lost 5 bases and J lost 1; bases outside the gene matches: 5. CDR1 MDHEN and CDR2 SYDVKM come from the germline V gene. The length of the CDR3 is 18 residues. This chain's CDR3 is CASSTGTSGRGSYNEQFF. DNA of the CDR3: TGTGCCAGCAGTACCGGGACTAGCGGGAGGGGGTCCTACAATGAGCAGTTCTTC. The whole variable domain, remainder taken from reference TRBV28 and TRBJ2-1, is DVKVTQSSRYLVKRTGEKVFLECVQDMDHENMFWYRQDPGLGLRLIYFSYDVKMKEKGDIPEGYSVSREKKERFSLILESASTNQTSMYLCASSTGTSGRGSYNEQFFGPGTRLTVL.

The chain has TRBV28 and TRBJ2-2; a weak D match, TRBD2 (6 bases). CDR3 length: 15 residues. V was trimmed by 5 bases and J by 3 bases, leaving 13 bases between them. CDR1 MDHEN and CDR2 SYDVKM come from the germline V gene. The CDR3 spells CASSPRGLHTGELFF. The CDR3 DNA reads as TGTGCCAGCAGTCCCCGGGGACTCCACACCGGGGAGCTGTTTTTT.

CDR3 DNA sequence: TGTGCCAGCAGTTACGTTCGCGGGGGAGGCTCCAATGAGCAGTTCTTC. This codes for CASSYVRGGGSNEQFF. This chain joins TRBV6-5 and TRBJ2-1; 7 nucleotides agree with TRBD2. V lost 2 bases and J lost 6; bases outside the gene matches: 10. The CDR3 totals 16 residues. CDR1 is MNHEY and CDR2 is SVGAGI in the germline V gene.

This chain uses TRBV7-9 with TRBJ2-5; 10 bases fit TRBD2. Trimming took 5 bases from V and 5 from J; bases not matched to a gene: 8. Germline CDR1 SEHNR, CDR2 FQNEAQ (reference sequence). This CDR3 region has 15 residues. The CDR3 region has the DNA TGTGCCAGCAGCCGACCTAGCGGGAGAGGGGAGACCCAGTACTTC. It encodes CASSRPSGRGETQYF. Using reference TRBV7-9 and TRBJ2-5 for the parts outside the CDR3, the full variable domain is DTGVSQNPRHKITKRGQNVTFRCDPISEHNRLYWYRQTLGQGPEFLTYFQNEAQLEKSRLLSDRFSAERPKGSFSTLEIQRTEQGDSAMYLCASSRPSGRGETQYFGPGTRLLVL.

Many counts were recorded for this clonotype. The chain combines TRBV12-3 or TRBV12-4 with TRBJ2-2, with 7 bases fitting TRBD2. With V trimmed by 11 bases and J by 1 base, 10 bases remained unmatched. This CDR3 is 15 amino acids long. This CDR3 is CAADLAGVNTGELFF. CDR3 bases: TGTGCCGCAGACTTAGCGGGCGTGAACACCGGGGAGCTGTTTTTT.

J is TRBJ2-7 and V is TRBV18; 8 positions agree with TRBD1. The trim removed 4 bases at V and 7 bases at J, leaving 9 bases unmatched. Germline loops: CDR1 KGHSH, CDR2 LQKENI. The CDR3 loop spans 14 amino acids. CDR3 nucleotide sequence: TGTGCCAGCTCACTGAAATCAGGGGGCGCGGAGCAGTACTTC. It specifies CASSLKSGGAEQYF.

The rearrangement joins TRBV28 to TRBJ2-5; 8 bases are shared with TRBD1. Trimming removed 5 bases from V and 1 base from J; junction bases left unmatched: 9. The germline V gene encodes CDR1 MDHEN and CDR2 SYDVKM. The CDR3 totals 16 residues. The CDR3 DNA sequence: TGTGCCAGCAGTATTGGGACAGGAGCCCTCCAAGAGACCCAGTACTTC. Amino acid sequence: CASSIGTGALQETQYF.

This clonotype was seen more than once but under ten times. This chain links TRBV5-1 with TRBJ1-1, with D tentatively TRBD1 (6 bases). The CDR3 is made up of 17 amino acids. Between the trimmed V and J ends, which lost 2 bases and 9 bases, there was a span of 26 bases. The germline gives CDR1 SGHRS, CDR2 YFSETQ. CDR3 in DNA: TGCGCCAGCAGCTTTTCCCCTCCGGGACACCACGCGGAGAAAGCTTTCTTT. Translating it yields CASSFSPPGHHAEKAFF.

The chain recombines TRBV29-1 with TRBJ1-2; D call uncertain. V was shortened by 6 bases and J by 6 bases, with 14 bases between the two germline ends. In germline, CDR1 is SQVTM, CDR2 ANQGSEA. The CDR3 is 12 amino acids. The CDR3 DNA is TGCAGCGTCCTAGGAAATTGGGATGGCTACACCTTC. Protein: CSVLGNWDGYTF.

This clonotype came up a few times. The chain is built from TRBV3-1 and TRBJ2-3; D uncertain. The germline CDR1 and CDR2 sequences are LGHDT and YNNKEL (reference sequence). This CDR3 is built from 16 residues. V was pared by 1 base and J by 2 bases, with 13 bases between. Here the CDR3 reads CASSQVWPADTDTQYF. The DNA of the CDR3 is TGTGCCAGCAGCCAAGTCTGGCCAGCAGACACAGATACGCAGTATTTT.

This clonotype was seen more than once but under ten times. The chain joins TRBV5-6 to TRBJ2-1; possibly TRBD1 for D (6 bases). CDR1 is SGHDT, CDR2 YYEEEE, per germline. V was trimmed by 1 base and J by 4 bases, leaving 15 bases between them. The CDR3 consists of 16 residues. The CDR3 here is CASSLPPRQAYNEQFF. In DNA form, the CDR3 reads TGTGCCAGCAGCTTGCCGCCCCGACAGGCATACAATGAGCAGTTCTTC.

The V and J genes are TRBV3-1 and TRBJ2-2; 9 bases are shared with TRBD1. CDR3 length: 18 amino acids. CDR1 is LGHDT and CDR2 is YNNKEL in the germline V gene (reference sequence). V trimming: 1 base; J trimming: 5 bases; junction bases outside the gene matches: 11. The DNA for the CDR3 is TGTGCCAGCAGCCAAGCAGATGGGACAGGGTTTTGGACCGGGGAGCTGTTTTTT. Its translation is CASSQADGTGFWTGELFF. Combining the CDR3 with reference TRBV3-1 and TRBJ2-2 gives the whole variable domain DTAVSQTPKYLVTQMGNDKSIKCEQNLGHDTMYWYKQDSKKFLKIMFSYNNKELIINETVPNRFSPKSPDKAHLNLHINSLELGDSAVYFCASSQADGTGFWTGELFFGEGSRLTVL.

Many counts were recorded for this clonotype. The rearrangement links TRBV5-1 to TRBJ2-7, with D perhaps TRBD1 or TRBD2 (5 bases each). Germline V gives CDR1 SGHRS, CDR2 YFSETQ. V was trimmed by 4 bases and J by 3 bases, leaving 14 bases between them. The CDR3 runs 14 residues. CDR3 in DNA: TGCGCCAGCAGCCCCCCGGGGCACCTCTACGAGCAGTACTTC. This gives the protein CASSPPGHLYEQYF.

This clonotype was detected many times. The gene calls are TRBV10-3 and TRBJ2-7, with TRBD2 identical over 13 bases. Germline V gene data show CDR1 as ENHRY and CDR2 as SYGVKD. With 2 bases clipped from V and 7 bases from J, the junction kept 14 bases outside the gene matches. This CDR3 spans 18 amino acids. Written as DNA, the CDR3 is TGTGCCATCAGTGAGAGGCGGACTAGCGGGAGTATGGGGCTGGAGCAGTACTTC. Protein product: CAISERRTSGSMGLEQYF.

The rearrangement joins TRBV14 to TRBJ2-5, with D hard to call. V lost 1 base and J 4 bases, leaving 13 bases between the germline ends. The CDR3 sequence is 15 residues long. In germline, CDR1 is SGHDN, CDR2 FVKESK. The CDR3, as DNA: TGTGCCAGCAGCCAAGCCGGGCAGGTTGGAGAGACCCAGTACTTC. Its translation is CASSQAGQVGETQYF.

This clonotype was recorded many times. The gene calls are TRBV20-1 and TRBJ2-1, with 10 nucleotides matching TRBD2. Germline V gene sequence: CDR1 DFQATT, CDR2 SNEGSKA (reference sequence). This CDR3 region has 16 residues. Trimming removed 6 bases from V and 0 bases from J; junction bases left unmatched: 8. The CDR3 loop is CSAHPGLAPSYNEQFF. The CDR3 bases are TGCAGTGCACATCCGGGACTAGCGCCCTCCTACAATGAGCAGTTCTTC.

This clonotype was picked up many times. The chain employs TRBV12-3 or TRBV12-4 and TRBJ2-7, with 10 bases lining up with TRBD2. The V and J ends lost 4 bases and 4 bases, in that order; junction bases with no gene match: 4. This CDR3 comprises 14 residues. This CDR3 reads CASSSSGRRYEQYF. Written as DNA, the CDR3 is TGTGCCAGCAGTTCTAGCGGGAGAAGGTACGAGCAGTACTTC.

This clonotype was picked up many times. CDR3 sequence: CASRAQGEITDTQYF. CDR3 nucleotide sequence: TGTGCCAGCAGAGCCCAGGGGGAGATTACAGATACGCAGTATTTT. The rearrangement links TRBV7-9 to TRBJ2-3, with TRBD1 matching over 7 bases. CDR3 length: 15 amino acids. V trimming: 6 bases; J trimming: 3 bases; junction bases outside the gene matches: 9. Per the germline V gene, CDR1 is SEHNR and CDR2 is FQNEAQ (reference sequence).